The 16 T cell receptor beta chains below were found in one sample sequenced in a study of blood T cells in healthy people across ages (dated by TCRdb to 2013 to 2016). The library was generated by 5' RACE. Sequenced on an Illumina HiSeq 2500. The second PCR ran for about 7 to 11 cycles and used a J-beta primer mix along with a sample-barcoded 5' primer. The public sequencing data were trimmed at Q25 with fastp and processed into clonotypes with MiXCR by TCRdb, which kept only in-frame beta chains. Each CDR3 protein appears once, grouped with its most common genes and DNA. This sample has 1.5 million to 2 million distinct CDR3 sequences in its table, and roughly 27% of those were observed once. Roughly 8% of the sample is taken by the ten largest. Sample: blood. The receptors were sampled from a woman in her 30s in good health.

V and J are TRBV10-3 and TRBJ2-1; possibly TRBD1 or TRBD2 for D (6 bases each). The germline gives CDR1 ENHRY, CDR2 SYGVKD. The CDR3 loop spans 13 amino acids. Trimming removed 4 bases at V and 10 bases at J, with 14 bases between. In nucleotides, the CDR3 is TGTGCCATCAGTGGGGTCGGGGGCGGGGAGCAGTTCTTC. Its protein is CAISGVGGGEQFF.

This clonotype came up many times. This chain connects TRBV19 to TRBJ1-1; possible D gene TRBD1, 5 bases. With 6 bases removed from V and 3 bases from J, the gap between germline ends came to 11 bases. This CDR3 comprises 13 residues. Germline values: CDR1 LNHDA, CDR2 SQIVND (reference sequence). The CDR3 region has the DNA TGTGCCAGTAGCCCCCCGGGGGACACTGAAGCTTTCTTT. Amino acid sequence: CASSPPGDTEAFF.

This clonotype was counted only a few times. The chain links TRBV2 to TRBJ2-3; D is uncertain. V was shortened by 6 bases and J by 2 bases, with 6 bases between the two germline ends. The CDR3 sequence is 12 residues long. Per germline, CDR1 SNHLY and CDR2 FYNNEI. The CDR3 sequence: CASRTHTDTQYF. In nucleotides, the CDR3 is TGTGCCAGCAGGACCCACACAGATACGCAGTATTTT.

The V call is TRBV6-5, the J call TRBJ2-1; possibly TRBD2 for D (5 bases). The CDR3 has 13 amino acids. The V end was cut by 7 bases, the J end by 7 bases, with 14 bases between. CDR1 MNHEY and CDR2 SVGAGI come from the germline V gene. The CDR3 DNA follows: TGTGCCAGCACCAAGCAGGAGGTAAATGAGCAGTTCTTC. It yields the protein CASTKQEVNEQFF.

This clonotype was found many times. Here the CDR3 reads CSVALGTERHEQYF. Written as DNA, the CDR3 is TGCAGCGTTGCCCTAGGAACCGAGCGTCACGAGCAGTACTTC. The rearrangement uses TRBV29-1 and TRBJ2-7; D remains ambiguous. This CDR3 is 14 amino acids long. V lost 4 bases and J lost 5, with 18 bases in between. CDR1 and CDR2 (germline): SQVTM, ANQGSEA.

This clonotype was counted between two and nine times. The V and J genes are TRBV12-3 or TRBV12-4 and TRBJ1-5, with D unresolved. Deletions cut 5 bases from V and 11 bases from J, with 13 bases between. CDR3 length: 12 amino acids. The CDR3 DNA reads as TGTGCCAGCAGTCTAGAGAGAAGAGCCCAGCATTTT. This gives the protein CASSLERRAQHF.

This clonotype was seen only a few times. The chain has TRBV20-1 and TRBJ1-4, with D uncertain. Trimming stripped 3 bases from V and 6 bases from J, with 8 bases between. The CDR3 is 12 amino acids. Germline V gene data show CDR1 as DFQATT and CDR2 as SNEGSKA (reference sequence). The CDR3 region has the DNA TGCAGTGCTAGGGCTAATGATGAAAAACTGTTTTTT. It specifies CSARANDEKLFF.

The rearrangement links TRBV28 to TRBJ2-3; possibly TRBD2 for D (6 bases). V lost 6 bases to trimming and J lost 5 bases, with 18 bases between them. The CDR3 extends over 15 amino acids. Germline-derived CDR1 and CDR2 are MDHEN and SYDVKM. CDR3 amino acids: CASSRGGTGRDTQYF. In DNA form, the CDR3 reads TGTGCCAGCAGCCGAGGCGGGACCGGGCGAGATACGCAGTATTTT.

In its sample, this clonotype was seen a few times. The J gene is TRBJ1-5, the V gene TRBV24-1, with D tentatively TRBD1 (5 bases). This CDR3 region has 14 residues. Germline loops: CDR1 KGHDR, CDR2 SFDVKD. V shed 4 bases and J shed 3 bases, with 9 bases lying between them. The CDR3: CATSDPGPNQPQHF. CDR3 in DNA: TGTGCCACCAGTGACCCGGGGCCCAATCAGCCCCAGCATTTT.

The rearrangement uses TRBV5-1 and TRBJ2-5; 7 bases fit TRBD2. The CDR3 contains 15 residues. V dropped 4 bases and J dropped 3; count of bases not matched to a gene: 9. CDR1 is SGHRS, CDR2 YFSETQ, per germline. CDR3 DNA sequence: TGCGCCAGCAGCACCCCGGGGCGGGGGAAAGAGACCCAGTACTTC. It specifies CASSTPGRGKETQYF.

This clonotype occurred a few times. The CDR3 here is CASSLQTLYTDTQYF. The CDR3 region has the DNA TGCGCCAGCAGCCTTCAGACCCTTTACACAGATACGCAGTATTTT. This chain uses TRBV5-1 with TRBJ2-3; D remains ambiguous. Per germline, CDR1 SGHRS and CDR2 YFSETQ. This CDR3 spans 15 amino acids. The ends were cut back, 4 bases at V and 2 bases at J, with 14 bases in the middle.

V and J are TRBV12-3 or TRBV12-4 and TRBJ2-7; D might be TRBD1 or TRBD2, each matching 5 bases. The DNA matches TRBJ2-5 better at its end, which makes the J call doubtful. This CDR3 is built from 15 residues. CDR3 sequence reads: CASSLAVWDGETQYF. The CDR3 DNA sequence: TGTGCCAGCAGTTTAGCAGTATGGGACGGGGAGACCCAGTACTTC.

As regards this clonotype: Just one base apart from a much larger clone, this may be a read error. CDR3 DNA: TGTGCCAGCAGTTACTGTGACGAGACCCAGTACTTC. This gives the protein CASSYCDETQYF. The chain couples TRBV6-6 to TRBJ2-5; D ambiguous. Trimming pared 1 base from V and 5 bases from J, leaving 5 bases between. The germline gives CDR1 MNHNY, CDR2 SVGAGI (reference sequence). There are 12 residues in the CDR3.

The gene calls are TRBV20-1 and TRBJ2-1; 7 positions agree with TRBD2. The CDR3 is 17 residues long. Trimming at V came to 6 bases and at J to 0 bases, leaving 14 bases not matched to a gene. Germline CDR1 reads DFQATT; CDR2 reads SNEGSKA (reference sequence). The CDR3 coding sequence is TGCAGTGCGAAAGACCGCGGGGGAATGGACTCCTACAATGAGCAGTTCTTC. Translating gives CSAKDRGGMDSYNEQFF.

This chain joins TRBV12-3 or TRBV12-4 and TRBJ1-6, with 9 nucleotides matching TRBD1. The CDR3 sequence is 15 residues long. V lost 6 bases, J lost 6 bases, and 6 bases stayed unmatched. CDR3 residues: CASRAGTGINSPLHF. In nucleotides, the CDR3 is TGTGCCAGCAGAGCCGGGACAGGGATTAATTCACCCCTCCACTTT.

This clonotype was found many times. The genes are TRBV6-6 and TRBJ2-5, with TRBD1 matching 7 bases. Germline CDR1 MNHNY, CDR2 SVGAGI (reference sequence). This CDR3 comprises 16 residues. Trimming took 5 bases from V and 1 from J; bases not matched to a gene: 10. This chain's CDR3 is CASSDKHSGGQETQYF. The CDR3 DNA reads as TGTGCCAGCAGTGATAAACATTCAGGGGGCCAAGAGACCCAGTACTTC.